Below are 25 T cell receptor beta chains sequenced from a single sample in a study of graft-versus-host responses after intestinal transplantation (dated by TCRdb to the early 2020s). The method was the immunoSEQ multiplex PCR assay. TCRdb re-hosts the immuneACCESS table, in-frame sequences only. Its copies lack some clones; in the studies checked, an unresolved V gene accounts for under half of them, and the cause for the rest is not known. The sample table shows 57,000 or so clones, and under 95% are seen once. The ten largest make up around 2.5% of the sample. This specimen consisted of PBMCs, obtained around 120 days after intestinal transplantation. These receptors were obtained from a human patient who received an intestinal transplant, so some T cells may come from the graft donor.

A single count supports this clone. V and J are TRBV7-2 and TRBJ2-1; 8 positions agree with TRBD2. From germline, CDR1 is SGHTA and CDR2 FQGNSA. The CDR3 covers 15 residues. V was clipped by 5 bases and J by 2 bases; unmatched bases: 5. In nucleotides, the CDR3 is TGTGCCAGCAGCGAGGCACTAGCGGCCTACAATGAGCAGTTCTTC. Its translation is CASSEALAAYNEQFF.

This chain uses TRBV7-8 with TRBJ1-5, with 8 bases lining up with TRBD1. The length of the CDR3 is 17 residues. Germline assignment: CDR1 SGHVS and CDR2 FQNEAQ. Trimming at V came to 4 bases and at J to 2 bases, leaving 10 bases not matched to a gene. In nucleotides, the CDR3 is TGTGCCAGCAGCTCTCTGACAGGGGCCTGGGGCAATCAGCCCCAGCATTTT. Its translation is CASSSLTGAWGNQPQHF.

CDR3 bases: TGCGCCAGCAGCTCCGGAGTTTGGGGAATTGAGACCCAGTACTTC. This codes for CASSSGVWGIETQYF. The chain links TRBV5-1 to TRBJ2-5; D gene uncertain. Germline CDR1 reads SGHRS; CDR2 reads YFSETQ. V lost 3 bases and J lost 5, with 17 bases in between. The CDR3 contains 15 residues.

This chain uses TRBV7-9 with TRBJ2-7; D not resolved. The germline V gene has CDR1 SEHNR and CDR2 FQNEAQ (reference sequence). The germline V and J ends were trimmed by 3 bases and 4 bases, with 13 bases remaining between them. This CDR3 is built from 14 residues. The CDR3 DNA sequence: TGTGCCAGCAGCTTCGAGGAAGGGTGGTACGAGCAGTACTTC. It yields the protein CASSFEEGWYEQYF.

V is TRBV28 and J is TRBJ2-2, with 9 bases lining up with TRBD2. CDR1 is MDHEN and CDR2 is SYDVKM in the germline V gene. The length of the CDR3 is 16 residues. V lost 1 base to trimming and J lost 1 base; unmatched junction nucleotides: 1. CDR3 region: CASSLLAGENTGELFF. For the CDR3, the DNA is TGTGCCAGCAGTTTATTAGCGGGGGAGAACACCGGGGAGCTGTTTTTT.

CDR3 loop: CASSLRLAGGRYEQYF. The CDR3 DNA reads TGTGCCAGCAGTTTACGCCTAGCGGGAGGGAGGTACGAGCAGTACTTC. This chain links TRBV28 with TRBJ2-7; 12 bases are shared with TRBD2. Germline loops: CDR1 MDHEN, CDR2 SYDVKM. This CDR3 comprises 16 residues. With V trimmed by 2 bases and J by 4 bases, 6 bases remained unmatched. Looking up the rest from reference TRBV28 and TRBJ2-7 gives the full variable domain: DVKVTQSSRYLVKRTGEKVFLECVQDMDHENMFWYRQDPGLGLRLIYFSYDVKMKEKGDIPEGYSVSREKKERFSLILESASTNQTSMYLCASSLRLAGGRYEQYFGPGTRLTVT.

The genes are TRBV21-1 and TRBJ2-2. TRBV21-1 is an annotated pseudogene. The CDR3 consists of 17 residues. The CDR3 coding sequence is TGTGCCAGCAGCTCACGTAAGGATACGGGCGTCGGCGGGGAGCTGTTTTTT. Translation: CASSSRKDTGVGGELFF.

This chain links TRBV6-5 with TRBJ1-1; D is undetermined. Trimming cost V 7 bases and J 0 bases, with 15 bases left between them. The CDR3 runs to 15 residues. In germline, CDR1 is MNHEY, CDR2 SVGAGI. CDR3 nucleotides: TGTGCCAGCACTCTAACGAAATTCATGAACACTGAAGCTTTCTTT. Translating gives CASTLTKFMNTEAFF.

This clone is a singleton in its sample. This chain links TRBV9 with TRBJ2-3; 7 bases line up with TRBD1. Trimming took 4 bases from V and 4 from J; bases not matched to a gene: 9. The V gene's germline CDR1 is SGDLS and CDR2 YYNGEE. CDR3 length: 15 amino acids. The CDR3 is CASSILDRYADTQYF. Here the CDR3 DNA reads TGTGCCAGCAGCATATTGGACAGGTATGCAGATACGCAGTATTTT.

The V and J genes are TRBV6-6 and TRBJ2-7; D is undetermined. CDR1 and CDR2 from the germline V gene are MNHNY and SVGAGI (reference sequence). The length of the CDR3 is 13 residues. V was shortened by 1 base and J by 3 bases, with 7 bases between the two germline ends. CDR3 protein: CASSYWRLYEQYF. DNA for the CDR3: TGTGCCAGCAGTTACTGGCGGCTCTACGAGCAGTACTTC.

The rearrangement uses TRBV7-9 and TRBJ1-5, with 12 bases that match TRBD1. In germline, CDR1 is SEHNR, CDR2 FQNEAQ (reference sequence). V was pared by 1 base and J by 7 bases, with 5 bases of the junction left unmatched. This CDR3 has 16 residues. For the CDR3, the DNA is TGTGCCAGCAGCTTAGGGGACAGGGGGCAGGAACAGCCCCAGCATTTT. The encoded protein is CASSLGDRGQEQPQHF.

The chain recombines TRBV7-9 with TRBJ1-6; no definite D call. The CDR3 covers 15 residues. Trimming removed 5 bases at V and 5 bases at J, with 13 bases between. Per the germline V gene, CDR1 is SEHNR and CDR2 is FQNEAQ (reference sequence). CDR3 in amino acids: CASSTWTEDNSPLHF. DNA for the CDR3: TGTGCCAGCAGCACCTGGACGGAAGATAATTCACCCCTCCACTTT.

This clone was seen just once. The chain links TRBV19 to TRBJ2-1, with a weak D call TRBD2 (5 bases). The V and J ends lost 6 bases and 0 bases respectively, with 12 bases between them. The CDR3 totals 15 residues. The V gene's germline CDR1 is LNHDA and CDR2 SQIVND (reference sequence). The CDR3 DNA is TGTGCCAGTAGCTACGGGGTTAGCTCCTACAATGAGCAGTTCTTC. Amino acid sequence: CASSYGVSSYNEQFF.

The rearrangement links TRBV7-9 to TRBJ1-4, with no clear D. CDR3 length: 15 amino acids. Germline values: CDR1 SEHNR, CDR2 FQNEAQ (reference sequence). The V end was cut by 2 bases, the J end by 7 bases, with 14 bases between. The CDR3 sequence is CASSLIRGIGEKLFF. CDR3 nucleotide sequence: TGTGCCAGCAGCTTAATCCGGGGAATCGGTGAAAAACTGTTTTTT.

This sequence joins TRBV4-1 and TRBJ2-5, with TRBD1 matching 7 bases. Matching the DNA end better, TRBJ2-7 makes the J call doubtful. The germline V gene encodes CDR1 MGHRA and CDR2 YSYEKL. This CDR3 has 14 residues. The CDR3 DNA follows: TGCGCCAGCAGCCAAGGCCCGACAGGGAGCGAGCAGTACTTC. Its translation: CASSQGPTGSEQYF.

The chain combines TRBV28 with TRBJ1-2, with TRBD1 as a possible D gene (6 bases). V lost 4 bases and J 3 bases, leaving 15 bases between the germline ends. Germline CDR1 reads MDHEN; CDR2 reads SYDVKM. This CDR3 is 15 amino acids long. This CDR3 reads CASSSSKGGYYGYTF. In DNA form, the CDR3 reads TGTGCCAGCAGTTCCAGTAAGGGGGGCTACTATGGCTACACCTTC.

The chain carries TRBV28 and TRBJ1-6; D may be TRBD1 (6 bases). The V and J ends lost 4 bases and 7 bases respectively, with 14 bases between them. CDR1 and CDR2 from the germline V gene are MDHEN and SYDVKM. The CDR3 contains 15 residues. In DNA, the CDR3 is TGTGCCAGCAGTTACCCGGACAGAGAAAATTCACCCCTCCACTTT. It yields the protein CASSYPDRENSPLHF.

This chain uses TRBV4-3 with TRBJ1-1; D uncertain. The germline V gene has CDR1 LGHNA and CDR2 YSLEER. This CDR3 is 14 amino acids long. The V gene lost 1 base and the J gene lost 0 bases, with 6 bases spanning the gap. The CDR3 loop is CASSQGQLNTEAFF. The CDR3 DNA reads TGCGCCAGCAGCCAAGGGCAGCTGAACACTGAAGCTTTCTTT.

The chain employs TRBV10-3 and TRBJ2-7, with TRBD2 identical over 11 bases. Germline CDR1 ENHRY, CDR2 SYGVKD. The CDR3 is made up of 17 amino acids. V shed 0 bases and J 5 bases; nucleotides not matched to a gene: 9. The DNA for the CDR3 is TGTGCCATCAGTGAGTCCGCTCTACTAGCGGGAGAAGACGAGCAGTACTTC. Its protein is CAISESALLAGEDEQYF.

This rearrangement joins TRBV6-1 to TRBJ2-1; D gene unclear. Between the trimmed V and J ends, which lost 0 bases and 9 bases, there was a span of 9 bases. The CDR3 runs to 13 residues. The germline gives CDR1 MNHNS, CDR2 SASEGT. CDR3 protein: CASSEALPSEQFF. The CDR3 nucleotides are TGTGCCAGCAGTGAAGCGCTTCCGAGTGAGCAGTTCTTC.

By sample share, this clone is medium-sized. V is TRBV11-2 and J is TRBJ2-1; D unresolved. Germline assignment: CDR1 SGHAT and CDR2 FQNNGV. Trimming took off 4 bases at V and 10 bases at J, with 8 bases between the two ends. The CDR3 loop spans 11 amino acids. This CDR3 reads CASSSVQEQFF. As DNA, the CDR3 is TGTGCCAGCAGCTCCGTTCAAGAGCAGTTCTTC.

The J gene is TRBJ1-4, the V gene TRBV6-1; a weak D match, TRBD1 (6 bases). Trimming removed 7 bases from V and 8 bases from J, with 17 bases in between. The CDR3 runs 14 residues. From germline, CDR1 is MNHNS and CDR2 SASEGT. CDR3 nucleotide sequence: TGTGCCAGCACCGAGGGGGAGGCCCGGGAAAAACTGTTTTTT. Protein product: CASTEGEAREKLFF.

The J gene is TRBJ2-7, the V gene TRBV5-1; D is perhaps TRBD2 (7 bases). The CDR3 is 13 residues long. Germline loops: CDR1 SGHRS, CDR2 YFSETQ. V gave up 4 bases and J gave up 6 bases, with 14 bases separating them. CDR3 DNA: TGCGCCAGCAGCAGGGGGGGCCCTGCCGAGCAGTACTTC. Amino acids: CASSRGGPAEQYF.

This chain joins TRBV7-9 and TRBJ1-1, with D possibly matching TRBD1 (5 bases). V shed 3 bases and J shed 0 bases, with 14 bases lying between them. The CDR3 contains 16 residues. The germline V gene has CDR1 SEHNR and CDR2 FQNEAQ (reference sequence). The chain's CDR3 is CASSLGIRVMNTEAFF. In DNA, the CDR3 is TGTGCCAGCAGCTTGGGGATCAGGGTCATGAACACTGAAGCTTTCTTT. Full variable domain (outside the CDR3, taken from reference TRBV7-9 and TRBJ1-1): DTGVSQNPRHKITKRGQNVTFRCDPISEHNRLYWYRQTLGQGPEFLTYFQNEAQLEKSRLLSDRFSAERPKGSFSTLEIQRTEQGDSAMYLCASSLGIRVMNTEAFFGQGTRLTVV.

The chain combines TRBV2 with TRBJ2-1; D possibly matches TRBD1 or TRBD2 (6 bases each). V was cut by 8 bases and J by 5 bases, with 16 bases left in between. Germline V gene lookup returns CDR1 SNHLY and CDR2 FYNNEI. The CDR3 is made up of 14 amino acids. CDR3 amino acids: CASAGTPPNNEQFF. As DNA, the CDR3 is TGTGCCAGCGCGGGGACACCCCCCAACAATGAGCAGTTCTTC.